The 8 T cell receptor beta chains reported below all come from one sample, sequenced in a study of T-cell memory formation after mild COVID-19. One entry per CDR3 protein results from TCRdb running MiXCR on the 5' RACE reads. The sample consists of under 300,000 distinct CDR3 sequences, approximately 9% of them appearing once. The specimen sequenced was PBMCs or a T cell subset sorted from them (not recorded which). The origin of the receptors is a man younger than 35 who had mild COVID-19 (a few samples of this study predate the infection). Cell type and time point are not known.

This clonotype was counted at least ten times. This chain uses TRBV20-1 with TRBJ2-5; 12 nucleotides agree with TRBD2. The CDR3 has 13 residues. From germline, CDR1 is DFQATT and CDR2 SNEGSKA (reference sequence). Trimming took 4 bases from V and 3 from J; bases not matched to a gene: 0. CDR3 coding DNA: TGCAGTGCTACTAGCGGGGGGGAAGAGACCCAGTACTTC. Amino acids: CSATSGGEETQYF.

This sequence joins TRBV5-4 and TRBJ1-1, with 9 bases matching TRBD1. CDR3 length: 15 residues. After removal of 4 bases from V and 3 bases from J, the junction contained 7 bases not matched to a gene. Germline CDR1 and CDR2: SGHNT and YYREEE (reference sequence). Here the CDR3 reads CASSGTGGGYTEAFF. In DNA form, the CDR3 reads TGTGCCAGCAGCGGCACAGGGGGCGGGTACACTGAAGCTTTCTTT. Filled out from reference TRBV5-4 and TRBJ1-1, the complete variable domain reads ETGVTQSPTHLIKTRGQQVTLRCSSQSGHNTVSWYQQALGQGPQFIFQYYREEENGRGNFPPRFSGLQFPNYSSELNVNALELDDSALYLCASSGTGGGYTEAFFGQGTRLTVV.

This clonotype was observed at least ten times. The CDR3 here is CASSSGTYEQYF. CDR3 bases: TGTGCCAGCAGTTCGGGAACTTACGAGCAGTACTTC. The rearrangement uses TRBV6-2 or TRBV6-3 and TRBJ2-7, with D perhaps matching TRBD2 (5 bases). V lost 4 bases and J 4 bases, leaving 8 bases between the germline ends. Germline V CDR1 and CDR2: MNHEY, SVGEGT. CDR3 length: 12 amino acids.

This chain uses TRBV10-3 with TRBJ1-2, with D perhaps matching TRBD1 (6 bases). CDR1 and CDR2 from the germline V gene are ENHRY and SYGVKD. The CDR3 sequence is 13 residues long. V dropped 8 bases and J dropped 2 bases, with 12 bases sitting between them. The CDR3 bases are TGTGCCATCTCTTTGGGGGCCAACTATGGCTACACCTTC. Protein product: CAISLGANYGYTF.

The V call is TRBV5-6, the J call TRBJ1-1, with D hard to call. V was shortened by 2 bases and J by 0 bases, with 8 bases between the two germline ends. CDR1 SGHDT and CDR2 YYEEEE come from the germline V gene. The CDR3 length is 14 residues. CDR3 loop: CASSLRLLNTEAFF. As DNA, the CDR3 is TGTGCCAGCAGCTTACGACTCCTGAACACTGAAGCTTTCTTT.

DNA for the CDR3: TGTGCCAGCAGCCCGGGGACGGTTAGCTCCTACAATGAGCAGTTCTTC. As protein: CASSPGTVSSYNEQFF. This chain joins TRBV7-9 and TRBJ2-1; tentatively, D is TRBD1 or TRBD2 (5 bases each). Germline V CDR1 and CDR2: SEHNR, FQNEAQ (reference sequence). CDR3 length equals 16 residues. The ends were cut back, 5 bases at V and 0 bases at J, with 14 bases in the middle.

Concerning this clonotype itself: A junction end diverges from the germline sequence, so it may reflect a read error. The chain carries TRBV20-1 and TRBJ2-1; no definite D call. This CDR3 contains 12 residues. Germline CDR1 and CDR2: DFQATT and SNEGSKA (reference sequence). CDR3 amino acids: CSARIGYNEQLF. The DNA of the CDR3 is TGCAGTGCTAGAATCGGTTACAATGAGCAGTTATTC.

The V call is TRBV7-2, the J call TRBJ2-3; D unclear. Trimming cost V 5 bases and J 5 bases, with 11 bases left between them. This CDR3 region has 13 residues. CDR1 and CDR2 from the germline V gene are SGHTA and FQGNSA. The CDR3 sequence: CASSPIFRDTQYF. In nucleotides, the CDR3 is TGTGCCAGCAGCCCAATTTTTAGAGATACGCAGTATTTT.